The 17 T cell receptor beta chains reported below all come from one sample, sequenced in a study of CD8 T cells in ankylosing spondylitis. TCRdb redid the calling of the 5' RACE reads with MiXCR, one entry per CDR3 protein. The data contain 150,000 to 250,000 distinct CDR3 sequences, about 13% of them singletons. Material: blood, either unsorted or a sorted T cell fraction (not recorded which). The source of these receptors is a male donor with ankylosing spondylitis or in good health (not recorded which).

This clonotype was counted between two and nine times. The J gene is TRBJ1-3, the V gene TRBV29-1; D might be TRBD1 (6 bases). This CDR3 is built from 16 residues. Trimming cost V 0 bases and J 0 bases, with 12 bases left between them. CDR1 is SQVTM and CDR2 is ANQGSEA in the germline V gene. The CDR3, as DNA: TGCAGCGTTGAAGATGGCCAGGGGAACTCTGGAAACACCATATATTTT. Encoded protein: CSVEDGQGNSGNTIYF.

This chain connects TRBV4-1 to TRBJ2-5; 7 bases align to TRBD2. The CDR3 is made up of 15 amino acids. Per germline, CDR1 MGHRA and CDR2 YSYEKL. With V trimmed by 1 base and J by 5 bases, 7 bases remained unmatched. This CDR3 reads CASSQVAGVGETQYF. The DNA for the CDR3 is TGCGCCAGCAGCCAAGTGGCGGGGGTCGGCGAGACCCAGTACTTC.

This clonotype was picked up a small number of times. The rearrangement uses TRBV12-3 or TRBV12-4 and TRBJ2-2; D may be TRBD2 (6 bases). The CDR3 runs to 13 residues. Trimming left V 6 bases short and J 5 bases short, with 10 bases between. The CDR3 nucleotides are TGTGCCAGCAGCCAGGGAGGAACCGGGGAGCTGTTTTTT. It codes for CASSQGGTGELFF.

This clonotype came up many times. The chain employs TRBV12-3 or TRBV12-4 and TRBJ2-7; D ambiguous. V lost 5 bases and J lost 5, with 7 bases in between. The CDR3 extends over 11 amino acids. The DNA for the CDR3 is TGTGCCAGCAGTGTTGCCCACGAGCAGTACTTC. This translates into CASSVAHEQYF.

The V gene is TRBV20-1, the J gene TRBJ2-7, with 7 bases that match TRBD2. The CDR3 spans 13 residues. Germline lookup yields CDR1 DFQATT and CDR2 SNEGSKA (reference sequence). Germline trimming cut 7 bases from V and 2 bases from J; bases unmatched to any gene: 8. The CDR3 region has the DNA TGCAGTGGTCTGGGGCGGGAGACCTACGAGCAGTACTTC. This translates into CSGLGRETYEQYF.

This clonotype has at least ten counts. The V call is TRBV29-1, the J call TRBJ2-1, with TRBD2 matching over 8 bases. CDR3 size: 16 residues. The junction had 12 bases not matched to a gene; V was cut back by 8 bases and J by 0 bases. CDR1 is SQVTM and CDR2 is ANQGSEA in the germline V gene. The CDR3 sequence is CSLSGTIFSSYNEQFF. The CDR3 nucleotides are TGCAGCCTTAGCGGGACCATATTTAGCTCCTACAATGAGCAGTTCTTC.

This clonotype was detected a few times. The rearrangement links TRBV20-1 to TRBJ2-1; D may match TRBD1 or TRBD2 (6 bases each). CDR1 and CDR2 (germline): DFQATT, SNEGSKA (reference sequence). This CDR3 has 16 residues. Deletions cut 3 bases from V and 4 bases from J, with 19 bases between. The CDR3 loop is CSAREELRGTYNEQFF. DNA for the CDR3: TGCAGTGCTAGGGAGGAACTCCGCGGGACATACAATGAGCAGTTCTTC.

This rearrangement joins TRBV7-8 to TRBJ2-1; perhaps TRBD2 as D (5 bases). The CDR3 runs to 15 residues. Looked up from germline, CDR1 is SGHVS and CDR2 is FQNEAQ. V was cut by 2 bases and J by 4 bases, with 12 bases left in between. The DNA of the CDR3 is TGTGCCAGCAGCTTAATGGCTAGCAGATACAATGAGCAGTTCTTC. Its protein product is CASSLMASRYNEQFF.

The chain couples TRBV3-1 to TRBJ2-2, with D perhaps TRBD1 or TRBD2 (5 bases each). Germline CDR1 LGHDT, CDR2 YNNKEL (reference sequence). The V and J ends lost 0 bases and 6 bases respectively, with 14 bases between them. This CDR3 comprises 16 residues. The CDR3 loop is CASSQDMGVVAGELFF. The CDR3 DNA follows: TGTGCCAGCAGCCAAGATATGGGGGTTGTAGCCGGGGAGCTGTTTTTT.

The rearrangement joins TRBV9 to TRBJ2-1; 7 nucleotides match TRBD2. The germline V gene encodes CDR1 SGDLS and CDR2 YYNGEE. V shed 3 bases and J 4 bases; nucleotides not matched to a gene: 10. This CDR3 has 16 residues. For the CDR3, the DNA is TGTGCCAGCAGCGAGACCCGGAGCGGGAATTACAATGAGCAGTTCTTC. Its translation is CASSETRSGNYNEQFF.

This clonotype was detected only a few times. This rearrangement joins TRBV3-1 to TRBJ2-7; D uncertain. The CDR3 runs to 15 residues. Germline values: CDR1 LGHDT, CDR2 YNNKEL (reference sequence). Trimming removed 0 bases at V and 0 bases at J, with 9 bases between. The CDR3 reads CASSQDYRVSYEQYF. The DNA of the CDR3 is TGTGCCAGCAGCCAAGATTACCGGGTCTCCTACGAGCAGTACTTC.

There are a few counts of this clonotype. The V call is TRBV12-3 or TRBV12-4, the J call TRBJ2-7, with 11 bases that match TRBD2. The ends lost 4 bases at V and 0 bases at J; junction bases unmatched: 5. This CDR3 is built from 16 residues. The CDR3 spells CASSSLAGGPSYEQYF. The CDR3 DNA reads TGTGCCAGCAGTTCCCTAGCGGGGGGACCCTCCTACGAGCAGTACTTC.

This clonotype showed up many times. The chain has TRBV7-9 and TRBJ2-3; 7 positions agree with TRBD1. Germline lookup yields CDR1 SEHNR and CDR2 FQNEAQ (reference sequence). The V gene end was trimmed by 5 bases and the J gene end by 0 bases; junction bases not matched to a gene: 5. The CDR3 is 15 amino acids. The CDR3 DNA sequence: TGTGCCAGCAGCCTCCGGGACAGAAGCACAGATACGCAGTATTTT. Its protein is CASSLRDRSTDTQYF.

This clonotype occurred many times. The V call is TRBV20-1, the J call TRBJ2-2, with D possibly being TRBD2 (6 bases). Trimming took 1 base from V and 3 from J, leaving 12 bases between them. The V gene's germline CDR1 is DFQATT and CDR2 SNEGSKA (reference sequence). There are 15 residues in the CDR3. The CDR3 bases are TGCAGTGCTAGAGCCGGCGCTAGCGACACCGGGGAGCTGTTTTTT. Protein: CSARAGASDTGELFF.

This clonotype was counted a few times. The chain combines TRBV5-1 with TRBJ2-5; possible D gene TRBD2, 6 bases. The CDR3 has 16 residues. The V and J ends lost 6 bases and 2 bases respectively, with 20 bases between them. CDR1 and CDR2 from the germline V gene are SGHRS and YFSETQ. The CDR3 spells CASTRGYSGLQETQYF. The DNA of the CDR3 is TGCGCCAGCACCCGGGGGTATAGCGGACTTCAAGAGACCCAGTACTTC.

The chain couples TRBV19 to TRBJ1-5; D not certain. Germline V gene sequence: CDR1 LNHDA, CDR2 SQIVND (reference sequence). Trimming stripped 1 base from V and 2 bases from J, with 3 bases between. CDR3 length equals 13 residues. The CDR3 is CASSIGGNQPQHF. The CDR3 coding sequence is TGTGCCAGTAGTATAGGTGGCAATCAGCCCCAGCATTTT.

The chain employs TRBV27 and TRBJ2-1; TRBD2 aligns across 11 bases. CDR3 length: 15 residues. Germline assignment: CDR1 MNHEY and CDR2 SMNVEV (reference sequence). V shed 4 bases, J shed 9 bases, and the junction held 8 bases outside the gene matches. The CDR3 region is CASSWGLAVLSEQFF. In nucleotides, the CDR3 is TGTGCCAGCAGTTGGGGACTAGCGGTTTTGAGTGAGCAGTTCTTC.